The sequence of this T cell receptor beta chain was determined in a study of multiple sclerosis patients with progressive multifocal leukoencephalopathy. The table lists this clone with a count of one. Its antigen is unknown. Time point denoted: around eleven months of natalizumab therapy. Controls were natalizumab-treated multiple sclerosis patients who did not develop PML, sampled longitudinally. Study-wide results and caveats: At PML onset, no shared TRBV or TRBJ gene usage was seen. Whether JC virus or general immunocompromise explains the findings remained unclear.

TCRdb's table, derived via immunoSEQ multiplex PCR, lists solely in-frame clones and lacks some. The sample carries over 20,000 clones, 75% to 95% recorded once. The V end was cut by 1 base, the J end by 4 bases, with 10 bases between. This CDR3 is 14 amino acids long. Germline V gives CDR1 SGHDN, CDR2 FVKESK. The genes are TRBV14 and TRBJ1-2; D remains unclear. The sample consisted of PBMCs, taken from a patient treated with natalizumab. The TCR originated in a man aged 25-45 years with multiple sclerosis. CDR3 region: CASSQVGGLYGYTF. The CDR3 DNA follows: TGTGCCAGCAGCCAAGTGGGCGGTCTCTATGGCTACACCTTC.